The present TCR beta chain was sequenced within a study of OX40 agonist ivuxolimab in advanced cancers. Study details: At 0.01 to 10 mg/kg, ivuxolimab was administered intravenously to patients every 2 weeks. Three patients had partial responses: one hepatocellular carcinoma, two cutaneous melanoma.

Worth noting for this clone: Its antigen is not identified.

This CDR3 comprises 13 residues. The germline CDR1 and CDR2 sequences are MNHNY and SVGAGI (reference sequence). With V trimmed by 5 bases and J by 10 bases, 8 bases remained unmatched. Measured with immunoSEQ multiplex PCR; TCRdb has only the in-frame clones, and not every one. The sample contains 70,000 to 80,000 clones, around 90% of which appear only once. Whole-study results and caveats: There were, on average, more expanded clones in CD8+ T cells than in CD4+.

The sample was CD4+ or CD8+ T cells sorted from blood, taken in a trial of the OX40 agonist ivuxolimab. This sequence joins TRBV6-6 and TRBJ1-3; 7 bases are a match to TRBD1. The clonotype originates from an adult with an advanced solid tumor such as melanoma, head and neck, liver or kidney cancer. CDR3 region: CASSRQTGETIYF. The CDR3 coding sequence is TGTGCCAGCAGTCGGCAAACAGGGGAGACCATATATTTT.